This TCR beta chain was found in a study of blood T cell repertoires in COVID-19. The wider study: Acute and convalescent COVID-19 specimens originated in the United States, Italy and Spain. In each case, the material was cDNA or gDNA derived from T cells, B-cell-depleted T cells, or PBMCs.

Germline V gene lookup returns CDR1 GTSNPN and CDR2 SVGIG (reference sequence). The CDR3 runs 14 residues. V was clipped by 0 bases and J by 6 bases; unmatched bases: 6. A single count supports this clone. In the source study's methods: Amplification with reference gene primers provided the estimates of nucleated cell counts. This table comes from immunoSEQ multiplex PCR, and its TCRdb copy is limited to in-frame clones, with some not included. The DNA gave D and trimming, while V, J and clone size come from that table. Among tens of thousands of clones listed, 91% were seen once. V is TRBV30 and J is TRBJ1-1; 8 bases match TRBD1. This sequence was found in a man aged 60 to 75 with acute or convalescent COVID-19. Sequenced: peripheral blood. CDR3 region: CAWSVRTGNSEAFF. The CDR3 nucleotides read TGTGCCTGGAGTGTAAGGACAGGGAATTCTGAAGCTTTCTTT.